Listed here are 8 T cell receptor beta chains from one sample, sequenced in a study of post-analysis software for immune sequencing data. The authors incorporated unique molecular identifiers into the TCR beta cDNA libraries. From the PCR reads, TCRdb called clonotypes with MiXCR, one entry per CDR3 protein. Of some 450,000 distinct CDR3 sequences in the sample, nearly 45% were seen once. Notes on the study in general: TRBV5-6, TRBV5-1 and TRBV20-1 belonged to a set of about 5 TRBV segments that were more frequent in patients than controls.

The antigens of these receptors remain unknown. Material: blood. Receptors originate from a girl aged 10 to 17 with multiple sclerosis.

The V gene is TRBV7-9, the J gene TRBJ1-5; 8 bases are shared with TRBD1. The CDR3 has 16 residues. The germline V gene has CDR1 SEHNR and CDR2 FQNEAQ (reference sequence). After removal of 3 bases from V and 3 bases from J, the junction contained 7 bases not matched to a gene. The CDR3 loop reads CASSLTGATDNQPQHF. The CDR3 DNA sequence: TGTGCCAGCAGCTTGACAGGGGCGACCGACAATCAGCCCCAGCATTTT.

The CDR3 DNA follows: TGTGCCAGCAGCCCCCTTTTGGGCGAGACACAAGATGGCTACACCTTC. Encoded protein: CASSPLLGETQDGYTF. The rearrangement joins TRBV7-2 to TRBJ1-2, with D unclear. The CDR3 extends over 16 amino acids. V lost 5 bases, J lost 6 bases, and 22 bases lay in between. CDR1 is SGHTA, CDR2 FQGNSA, per germline.

The chain carries TRBV7-2 and TRBJ2-3; 14 bases fit TRBD2. The CDR3 has 19 amino acids. The V and J ends lost 1 base and 0 bases, in that order; junction bases with no gene match: 6. Germline V lookup: CDR1 SGHTA, CDR2 FQGNSA. The CDR3 region is CASSLGGLAGVFSTDTQYF. The CDR3 DNA follows: TGTGCCAGCAGCTTAGGGGGACTAGCGGGAGTCTTTAGCACAGATACGCAGTATTTT.

The chain is built from TRBV20-1 and TRBJ2-7; 9 bases match TRBD1. Germline V gene sequence: CDR1 DFQATT, CDR2 SNEGSKA (reference sequence). This CDR3 region has 15 residues. The trim removed 3 bases at V and 5 bases at J, leaving 11 bases unmatched. The CDR3 region is CSASRTGTGSHEQYF. CDR3 in DNA: TGCAGTGCTAGCCGAACCGGGACAGGGAGCCACGAGCAGTACTTC.

As for this clonotype: An end of the junction does not agree with germline; a read error may underlie this. The J gene is TRBJ2-7, the V gene TRBV6-6; D might be TRBD1 or TRBD2, each matching 5 bases. The CDR3 is 16 residues long. Germline V gene lookup returns CDR1 MNHNY and CDR2 SVGAGI (reference sequence). The CDR3 protein is CASRRGQGRLSGEQYF. The CDR3 region has the DNA TGTGCAAGCAGACGAGGGCAGGGCAGATTGTCGGGCGAGCAGTACTTC.

The CDR3 region has the DNA TGTGCCAGCAGTTTACGGTCGCAATCCTCCTACGAGCAGTACTTC. Its translation is CASSLRSQSSYEQYF. V gene TRBV12-3 or TRBV12-4 combines with J gene TRBJ2-7, with D uncertain. CDR3 length: 15 amino acids. Trimming cost V 2 bases and J 0 bases, with 11 bases left between them.

J is TRBJ1-2 and V is TRBV28; 7 bases agree with TRBD1. This CDR3 has 13 residues. Germline V gene lookup returns CDR1 MDHEN and CDR2 SYDVKM. Germline trimming cut 4 bases from V and 7 bases from J; bases unmatched to any gene: 6. CDR3 in DNA: TGTGCCAGCAGTTCGACAGGGCGGGGTGGCTACACCTTC. Amino acid sequence: CASSSTGRGGYTF.

On this clonotype: The junction departs from the called germline gene at one end, perhaps through a read error. The chain recombines TRBV25-1 with TRBJ2-3; a possible D gene is TRBD1 (6 bases). Germline CDR1 MGHDK, CDR2 SYGVNS. The CDR3 runs 10 residues. CDR3 DNA sequence: TGTGCCAGATGGACAGATACGCGGTATTTT. It is translated as CARWTDTRYF.